The 8 T cell receptor beta chains presented below share a single source sample, sequenced in a study of PD-1 blockade in classical Hodgkin lymphoma. The table came from immunoSEQ multiplex PCR; TCRdb's copy has only in-frame clones and leaves some out. The sample contains under 30,000 clones, 70% to 90% of which appear only once. Time point indicated: cycle 4 day 1 (C4D1), after less than 7 weeks of nivolumab. No patient escaped relapse after autologous stem cell transplantation, and brentuximab vedotin exposure varied. The CD4+ T cells used were purified from thawed PBMCs through magnetic negative selection. The sequences come from CD4+ T cells from blood, collected before the fourth cycle of nivolumab. Receptor source: a human donor with classical Hodgkin lymphoma.

This clone was detected once. The V gene is TRBV5-1, the J gene TRBJ1-5, with D possibly TRBD1 on 5 matching bases. Trimming shortened V by 10 bases and J by 4 bases, and 18 bases separated the two germline ends. The germline V gene has CDR1 SGHRS and CDR2 YFSETQ. CDR3 length: 14 residues. For the CDR3, the DNA is TGCGCCGGGGTGGTAGGGGCGCGGAATCAGCCCCAGCATTTT. Amino acids: CAGVVGARNQPQHF.

This chain joins TRBV6-1 and TRBJ2-1, with a weak D call TRBD2 (6 bases). The CDR3 sequence is 15 residues long. V was pared by 10 bases and J by 2 bases, with 18 bases between. Looked up from germline, CDR1 is MNHNS and CDR2 is SASEGT. CDR3 amino acids: CATTLAGGAYNEQFF. Here the CDR3 DNA reads TGTGCCACTACACTAGCTGGGGGAGCCTACAATGAGCAGTTCTTC.

The rearrangement joins TRBV4-1 to TRBJ2-1; TRBD2 matches at 8 bases. The germline CDR1 and CDR2 sequences are MGHRA and YSYEKL. The J segment lost 9 bases and the V segment lost 5 bases, leaving 9 bases of the junction unmatched. There are 14 residues in the CDR3. CDR3 amino acids: CASSNPAGAAEQFF. CDR3 in DNA: TGCGCCAGCAGCAACCCAGCGGGGGCGGCTGAGCAGTTCTTC.

The genes are TRBV5-4 and TRBJ1-1, with D perhaps TRBD1 (6 bases). This CDR3 has 14 amino acids. Trimming cost V 4 bases and J 1 base, with 11 bases left between them. The V gene's germline CDR1 is SGHNT and CDR2 YYREEE (reference sequence). The CDR3 spells CASSPIQGNTEAFF. CDR3 DNA: TGTGCCAGCAGCCCGATACAGGGGAACACTGAAGCTTTCTTT.

The chain links TRBV5-6 to TRBJ1-5, with D perhaps TRBD1 (6 bases). Germline V gene sequence: CDR1 SGHDT, CDR2 YYEEEE. V shed 3 bases and J shed 1 base, with 11 bases lying between them. This CDR3 spans 15 amino acids. CDR3 sequence: CASSSGQASNQPQHF. Written as DNA, the CDR3 is TGTGCCAGCAGCTCGGGACAAGCGAGCAATCAGCCCCAGCATTTT.

V usage is TRBV6-1 and J usage is TRBJ1-6; 9 bases agree with TRBD1. The junction had 7 bases not matched to a gene; V was cut back by 4 bases and J by 3 bases. The CDR3 consists of 17 residues. CDR1 and CDR2 from the germline V gene are MNHNS and SASEGT. The CDR3, as DNA: TGTGCCAGCAGTGCGGGACAGGGAAATTTCTATAATTCACCCCTCCACTTT. As protein: CASSAGQGNFYNSPLHF.

V gene TRBV19 combines with J gene TRBJ2-3; 8 nucleotides line up with TRBD2. The V segment lost 5 bases and the J segment 3 bases; nucleotides outside the gene matches: 7. Germline CDR1 and CDR2: LNHDA and SQIVND (reference sequence). The CDR3 is 15 amino acids. The CDR3 DNA reads as TGTGCCAGTAGTCCTCAGCGGGAGTTTACAGATACGCAGTATTTT. Its protein product is CASSPQREFTDTQYF.

This clone was counted a few times. The chain combines TRBV14 with TRBJ1-1; no clear D gene. CDR1 is SGHDN, CDR2 FVKESK, per germline. The CDR3 is 12 amino acids. V was pared by 6 bases and J by 4 bases, with 9 bases between. The CDR3 sequence: CASRTLGTEAFF. CDR3 nucleotides: TGTGCCAGCAGGACCTTGGGCACTGAAGCTTTCTTT.